This T cell receptor beta chain was identified during a study of PD-1 blockade in classical Hodgkin lymphoma. Study-wide findings and caveats: Baseline TCR diversity was reportedly lower in newly diagnosed patients than healthy donors. The study found that TCR diversity rose significantly by C4D1 in CD4+ but not CD8+ cells.

Time point of the sample: cycle 4 day 1 (C4D1), after 6 weeks of nivolumab. There was relapse after autologous stem cell transplantation in every patient, and there was variation in brentuximab vedotin exposure. Profiled with immunoSEQ multiplex PCR; TCRdb holds only in-frame clones, not every one. The repertoire has tens of thousands of clones, approximately 78% of them found once; the top ten carry around 35%. The V end was cut by 0 bases, the J end by 4 bases, with 6 bases between. The CDR3 is 12 residues long. Germline V lookup: CDR1 SQVTM, CDR2 ANQGSEA. This clone has more than one count but fewer than ten. What it binds is unknown.

This clonotype was sampled from a human donor with classical Hodgkin lymphoma. The sample consisted of peripheral blood mononuclear cells (PBMCs), taken before the fourth cycle of nivolumab. The chain recombines TRBV29-1 with TRBJ1-1, with a tentative D call TRBD1 (5 bases). CDR3 coding DNA: TGCAGCGTTGAAGATGGGGGCACTGAAGCTTTCTTT. Protein sequence: CSVEDGGTEAFF.